The present TCR beta chain was sequenced within a study of spatial heterogeneity in lung cancer. Turning to the study itself: Samples were donated by 72 untreated early-stage non-small cell lung cancer patients. After resection, follow-up PBMC samples were sequenced when available, at a median of about 24 months later.

Documented time point: blood at routine non-recurrence follow-up after resection. TCRdb recomputed calls from the 5' RACE reads with MiXCR, one row per CDR3 protein. The repertoire holds 110,000 or so distinct CDR3 sequences, approximately 10% seen once, with more than 20% in the top ten. This CDR3 has 12 amino acids. V trimming: 5 bases; J trimming: 3 bases; junction bases outside the gene matches: 2. CDR1 is DFQATT, CDR2 SNEGSKA, per germline (reference sequence). Source: PBMCs, taken at follow-up. The chain uses TRBV20-1 and TRBJ2-3, with 7 positions matching TRBD2. The clonotype comes from a female donor with early-stage non-small cell lung cancer. The CDR3 here is CSAGGRTDTQYF. DNA for the CDR3: TGCAGTGCTGGCGGGAGAACAGATACGCAGTATTTT.